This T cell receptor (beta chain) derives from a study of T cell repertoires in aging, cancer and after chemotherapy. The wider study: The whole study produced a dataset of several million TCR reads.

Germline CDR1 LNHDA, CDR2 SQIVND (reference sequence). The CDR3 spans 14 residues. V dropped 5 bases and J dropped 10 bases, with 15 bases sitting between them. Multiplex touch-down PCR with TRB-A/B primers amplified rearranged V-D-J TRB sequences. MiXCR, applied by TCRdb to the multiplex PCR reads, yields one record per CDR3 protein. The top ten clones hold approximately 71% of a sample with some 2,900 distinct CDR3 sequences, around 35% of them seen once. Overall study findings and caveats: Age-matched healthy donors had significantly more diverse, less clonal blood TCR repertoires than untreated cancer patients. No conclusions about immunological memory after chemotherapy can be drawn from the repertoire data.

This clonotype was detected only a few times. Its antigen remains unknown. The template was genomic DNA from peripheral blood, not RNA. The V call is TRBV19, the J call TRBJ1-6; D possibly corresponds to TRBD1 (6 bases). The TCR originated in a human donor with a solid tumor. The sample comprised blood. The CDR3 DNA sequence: TGTGCCAGTAGTCGGGGGCTCACAGACTCACCCCTCCACTTT. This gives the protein CASSRGLTDSPLHF. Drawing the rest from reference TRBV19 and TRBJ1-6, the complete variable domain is DGGITQSPKYLFRKEGQNVTLSCEQNLNHDAMYWYRQDPGQGLRLIYYSQIVNDFQKGDIAEGYSVSREKKESFPLTVTSAQKNPTAFYLCASSRGLTDSPLHFGNGTRLTVT.